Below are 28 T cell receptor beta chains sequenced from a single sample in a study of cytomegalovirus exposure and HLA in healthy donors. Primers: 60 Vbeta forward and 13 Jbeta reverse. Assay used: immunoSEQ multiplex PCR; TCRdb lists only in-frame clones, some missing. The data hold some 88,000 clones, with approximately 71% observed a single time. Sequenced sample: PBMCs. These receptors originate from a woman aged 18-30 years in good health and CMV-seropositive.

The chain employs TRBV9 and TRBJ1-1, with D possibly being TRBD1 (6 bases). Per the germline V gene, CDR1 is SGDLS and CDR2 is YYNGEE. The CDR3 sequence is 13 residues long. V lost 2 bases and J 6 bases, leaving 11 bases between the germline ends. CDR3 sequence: CASSVTGTSEAFF. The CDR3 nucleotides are TGTGCCAGCAGCGTGACAGGTACCTCTGAAGCTTTCTTT.

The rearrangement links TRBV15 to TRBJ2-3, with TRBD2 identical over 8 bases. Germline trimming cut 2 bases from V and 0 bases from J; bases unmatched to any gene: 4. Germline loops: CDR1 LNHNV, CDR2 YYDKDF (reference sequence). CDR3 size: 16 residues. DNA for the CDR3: TGTGCCACCAGCAGAATCGCTAGCGGGAGCACAGATACGCAGTATTTT. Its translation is CATSRIASGSTDTQYF. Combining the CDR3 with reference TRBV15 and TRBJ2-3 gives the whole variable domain DAMVIQNPRYQVTQFGKPVTLSCSQTLNHNVMYWYQQKSSQAPKLLFHYYDKDFNNEADTPDNFQSRRPNTSFCFLDIRSPGLGDTAMYLCATSRIASGSTDTQYFGPGTRLTVL.

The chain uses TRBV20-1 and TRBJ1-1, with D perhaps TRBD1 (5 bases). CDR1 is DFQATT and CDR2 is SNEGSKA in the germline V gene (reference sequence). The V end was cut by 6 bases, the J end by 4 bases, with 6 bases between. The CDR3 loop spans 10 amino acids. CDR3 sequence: CSAGRTEAFF. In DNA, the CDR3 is TGCAGTGCGGGGCGCACTGAAGCTTTCTTT.

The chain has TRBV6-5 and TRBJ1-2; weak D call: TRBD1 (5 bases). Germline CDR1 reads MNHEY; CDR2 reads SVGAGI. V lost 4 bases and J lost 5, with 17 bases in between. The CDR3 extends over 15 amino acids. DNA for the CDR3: TGTGCCAGCAGTTTCCGGGCAGAAGCAGGGTATGGCTACACCTTC. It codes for CASSFRAEAGYGYTF.

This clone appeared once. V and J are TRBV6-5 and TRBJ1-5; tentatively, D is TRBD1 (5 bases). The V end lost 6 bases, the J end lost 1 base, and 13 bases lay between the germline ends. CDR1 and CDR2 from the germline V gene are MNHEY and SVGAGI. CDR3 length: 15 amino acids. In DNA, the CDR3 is TGTGCCAGCAGCTTGATCGGGGGAAGCAATCAGCCCCAGCATTTT. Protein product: CASSLIGGSNQPQHF.

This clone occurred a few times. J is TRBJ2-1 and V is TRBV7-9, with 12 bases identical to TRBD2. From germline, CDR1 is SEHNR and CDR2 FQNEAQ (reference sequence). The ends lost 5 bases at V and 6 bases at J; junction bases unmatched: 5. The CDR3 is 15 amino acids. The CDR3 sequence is CASSPGLAGFNEQFF. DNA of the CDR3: TGTGCCAGCAGCCCGGGACTAGCGGGCTTCAATGAGCAGTTCTTC.

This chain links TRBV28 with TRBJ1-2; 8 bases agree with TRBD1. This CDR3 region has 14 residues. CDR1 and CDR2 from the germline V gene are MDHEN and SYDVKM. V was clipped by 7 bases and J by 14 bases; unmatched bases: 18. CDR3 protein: CASTSLPRQGQWTF. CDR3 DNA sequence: TGTGCCAGCACCTCTCTCCCCCGACAGGGGCAATGGACCTTC.

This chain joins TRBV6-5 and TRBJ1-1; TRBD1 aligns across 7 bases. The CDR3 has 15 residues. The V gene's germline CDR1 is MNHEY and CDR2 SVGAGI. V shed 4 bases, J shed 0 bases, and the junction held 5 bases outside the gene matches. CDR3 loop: CASSSPTGMNTEAFF. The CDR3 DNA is TGTGCCAGCAGTTCCCCGACAGGGATGAACACTGAAGCTTTCTTT.

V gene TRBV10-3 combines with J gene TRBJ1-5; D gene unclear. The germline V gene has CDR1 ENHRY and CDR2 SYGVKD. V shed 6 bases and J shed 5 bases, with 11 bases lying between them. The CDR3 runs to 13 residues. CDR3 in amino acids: CAIRPTSDQPQHF. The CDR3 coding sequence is TGTGCCATCAGGCCCACTTCGGATCAGCCCCAGCATTTT.

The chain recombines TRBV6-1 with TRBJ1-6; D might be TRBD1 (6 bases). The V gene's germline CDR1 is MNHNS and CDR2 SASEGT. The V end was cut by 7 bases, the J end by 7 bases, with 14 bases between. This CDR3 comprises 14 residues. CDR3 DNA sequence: TGTGCCAGCATAGGGGGGGCTTGGAATTCACCCCTCCACTTT. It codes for CASIGGAWNSPLHF.

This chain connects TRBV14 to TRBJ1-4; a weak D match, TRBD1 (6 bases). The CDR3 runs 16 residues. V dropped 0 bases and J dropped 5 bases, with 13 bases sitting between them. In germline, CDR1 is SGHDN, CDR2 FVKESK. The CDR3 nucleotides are TGTGCCAGCAGCCAAGATAGAAGGCAGGGGAATGAAAAACTGTTTTTT. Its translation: CASSQDRRQGNEKLFF.

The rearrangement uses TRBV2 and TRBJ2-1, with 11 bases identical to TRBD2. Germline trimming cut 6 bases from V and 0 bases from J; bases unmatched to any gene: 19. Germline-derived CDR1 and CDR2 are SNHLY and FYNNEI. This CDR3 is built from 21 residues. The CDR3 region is CASRIEPMVAGGIFSYNEQFF. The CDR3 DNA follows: TGTGCCAGCAGAATCGAGCCTATGGTAGCGGGGGGGATATTCTCCTACAATGAGCAGTTCTTC.

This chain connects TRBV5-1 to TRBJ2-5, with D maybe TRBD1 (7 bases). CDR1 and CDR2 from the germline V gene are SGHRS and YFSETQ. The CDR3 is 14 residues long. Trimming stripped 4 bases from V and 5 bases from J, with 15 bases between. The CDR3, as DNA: TGCGCCAGCAGCCCGTCACAGGGGAGGGAGACCCAGTACTTC. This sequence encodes CASSPSQGRETQYF.

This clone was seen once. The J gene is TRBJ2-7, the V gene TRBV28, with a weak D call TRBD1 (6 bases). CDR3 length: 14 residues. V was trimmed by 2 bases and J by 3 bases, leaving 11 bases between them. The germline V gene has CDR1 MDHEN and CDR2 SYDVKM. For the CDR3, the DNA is TGTGCCAGCAGTTTACAGGGACAAAACTACGAGCAGTACTTC. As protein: CASSLQGQNYEQYF.

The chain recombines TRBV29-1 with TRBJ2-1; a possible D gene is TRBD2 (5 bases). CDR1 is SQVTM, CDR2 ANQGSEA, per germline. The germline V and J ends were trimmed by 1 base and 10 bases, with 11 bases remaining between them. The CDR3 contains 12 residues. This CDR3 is CSVEGAGREQFF. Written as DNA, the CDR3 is TGCAGCGTTGAAGGGGCGGGCAGAGAGCAGTTCTTC.

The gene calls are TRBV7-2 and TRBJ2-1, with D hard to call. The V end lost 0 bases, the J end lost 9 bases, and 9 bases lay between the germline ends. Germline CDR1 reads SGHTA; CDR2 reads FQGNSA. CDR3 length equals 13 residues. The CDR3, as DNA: TGTGCCAGCAGCTTAGCTATTAGAGGTGAGCAGTTCTTC. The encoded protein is CASSLAIRGEQFF.

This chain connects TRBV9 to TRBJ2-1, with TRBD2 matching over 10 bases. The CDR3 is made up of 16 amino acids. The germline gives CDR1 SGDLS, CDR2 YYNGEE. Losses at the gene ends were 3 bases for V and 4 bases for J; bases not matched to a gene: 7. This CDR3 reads CASSAASGRQYNEQFF. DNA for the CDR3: TGTGCCAGCAGCGCAGCTAGCGGGAGACAATACAATGAGCAGTTCTTC.

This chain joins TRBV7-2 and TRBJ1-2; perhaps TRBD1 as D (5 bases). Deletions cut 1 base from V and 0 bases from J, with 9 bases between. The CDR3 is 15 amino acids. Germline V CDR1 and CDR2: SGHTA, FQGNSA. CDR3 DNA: TGTGCCAGCAGCTTAGGGGGCGGAACTAACTATGGCTACACCTTC. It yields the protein CASSLGGGTNYGYTF.

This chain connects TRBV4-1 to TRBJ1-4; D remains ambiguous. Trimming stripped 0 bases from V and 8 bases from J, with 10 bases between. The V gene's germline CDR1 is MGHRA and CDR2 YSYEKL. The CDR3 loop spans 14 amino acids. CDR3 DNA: TGCGCCAGCAGCCAAGAGTATCGGTCGGAAAAACTGTTTTTT. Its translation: CASSQEYRSEKLFF.

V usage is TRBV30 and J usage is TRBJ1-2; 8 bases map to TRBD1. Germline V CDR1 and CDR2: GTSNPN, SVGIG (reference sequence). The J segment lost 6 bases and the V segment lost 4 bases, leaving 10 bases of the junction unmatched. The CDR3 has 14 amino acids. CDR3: CAWTLYGRGHGYTF. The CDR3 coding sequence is TGTGCCTGGACCTTGTACGGCAGGGGGCATGGCTACACCTTC.

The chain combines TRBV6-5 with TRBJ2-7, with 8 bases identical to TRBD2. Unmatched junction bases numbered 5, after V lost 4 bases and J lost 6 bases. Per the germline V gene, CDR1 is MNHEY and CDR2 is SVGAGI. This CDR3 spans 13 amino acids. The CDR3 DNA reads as TGTGCCAGCAGTTTAGCGGGAATGTCCGAGCAGTACTTC. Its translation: CASSLAGMSEQYF.

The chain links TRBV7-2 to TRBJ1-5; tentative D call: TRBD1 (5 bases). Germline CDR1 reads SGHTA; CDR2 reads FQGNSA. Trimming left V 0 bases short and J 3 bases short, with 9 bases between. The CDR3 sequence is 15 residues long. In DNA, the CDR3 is TGTGCCAGCAGCTTAGCGCAGGGTATCAATCAGCCCCAGCATTTT. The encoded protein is CASSLAQGINQPQHF.

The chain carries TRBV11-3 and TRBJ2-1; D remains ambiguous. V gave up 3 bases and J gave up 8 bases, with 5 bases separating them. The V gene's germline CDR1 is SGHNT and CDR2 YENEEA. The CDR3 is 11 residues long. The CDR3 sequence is CASSFGDEQFF. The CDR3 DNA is TGTGCCAGCAGCTTTGGAGATGAGCAGTTCTTC.

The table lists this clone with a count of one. The DNA for the CDR3 is TGTGCCAGCAGCTTAAGGGGGTGGGGTGGCTACACCTTC. Its translation: CASSLRGWGGYTF. The rearrangement uses TRBV7-2 and TRBJ1-2; maybe TRBD1 (6 bases). This CDR3 is built from 13 residues. V gave up 2 bases and J gave up 7 bases, with 11 bases separating them. CDR1 is SGHTA, CDR2 FQGNSA, per germline.

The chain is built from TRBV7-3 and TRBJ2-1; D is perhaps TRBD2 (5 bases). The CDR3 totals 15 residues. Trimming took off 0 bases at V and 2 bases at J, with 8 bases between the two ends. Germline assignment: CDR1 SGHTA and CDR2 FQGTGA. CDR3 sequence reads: CASSLTGETYNEQFF. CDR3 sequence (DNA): TGTGCCAGCAGCTTAACTGGGGAGACCTACAATGAGCAGTTCTTC.

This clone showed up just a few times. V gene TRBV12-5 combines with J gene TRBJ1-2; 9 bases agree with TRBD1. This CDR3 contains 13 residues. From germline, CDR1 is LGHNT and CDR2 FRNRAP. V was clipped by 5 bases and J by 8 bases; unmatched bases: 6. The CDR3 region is CASGPRTGVGYTF. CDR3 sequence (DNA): TGTGCTAGTGGTCCCCGGACAGGGGTAGGCTACACCTTC.

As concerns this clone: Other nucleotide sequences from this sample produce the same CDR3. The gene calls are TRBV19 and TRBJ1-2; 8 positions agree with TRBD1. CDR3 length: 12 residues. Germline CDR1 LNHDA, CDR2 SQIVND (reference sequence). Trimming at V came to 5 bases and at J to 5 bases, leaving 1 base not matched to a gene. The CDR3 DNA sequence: TGTGCCAGTAGTCGGACAGGGTATGGCTACACCTTC. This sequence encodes CASSRTGYGYTF.

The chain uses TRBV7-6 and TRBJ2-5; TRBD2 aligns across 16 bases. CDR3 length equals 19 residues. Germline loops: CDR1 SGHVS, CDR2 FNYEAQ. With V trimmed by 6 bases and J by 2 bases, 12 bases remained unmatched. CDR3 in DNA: TGTGCCAGCAGACTTCTGGGACTAGCGGGAGGGCAGGTACAAGAGACCCAGTACTTC. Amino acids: CASRLLGLAGGQVQETQYF.